This T cell receptor (beta chain) emerged from a study of vaccination effects on CD4 cells after COVID-19. Overall study: Each participant was given two doses of one vaccine (BNT162b2 or mRNA-1273).

When around 9 days of culture had elapsed, CD4+ T cells were isolated. Comments on this clone: Its cognate antigen is unknown.

Assay used: immunoSEQ multiplex PCR; TCRdb lists only in-frame clones, some missing. The sample has about 58,000 clones, about 80% seen once. Sequenced material: CD4+ T cells from PBMCs cultured without peptide, taken before COVID-19 vaccination. The source of this sequence is a human donor who received a COVID-19 vaccine.

CDR3 bases: TGTGCCAGCAGCTTGCAAGGTGACGCTAACTATGGCTACACCTTC. Its protein product is CASSLQGDANYGYTF. The chain carries TRBV5-5 and TRBJ1-2, with D unclear. V lost 1 base, J lost 0 bases, and 10 bases lay in between. Germline V gives CDR1 SGHKS, CDR2 YYEKEE (reference sequence). The CDR3 spans 15 residues.